This is a list of T cell receptor beta chains from one sample in a study of CD8 T cells in Susac syndrome. TCRdb redid the calling of the immunoSEQ multiplex PCR reads with MiXCR, one entry per CDR3 protein. This table has 200,000 to 250,000 distinct CDR3 sequences, about 90% appearing once. The sequencing input was CD8+ T cells from PBMCs. These receptor sequences come from a human donor with multiple sclerosis. Each CDR3 is given with its conserved first and last residue. D genes are given only for firm matches. Not every row has a clone size; where given, it reads once, few, many or a size class.

CASSFGFETDDEQYF,TGTGCCAGCAGCTTCGGTTTTGAGACAGACGACGAGCAGTACTTC,.,TRBV5-4,.,TRBJ2-7
CASSWGPGEAEAFF,TGTGCCAGCAGCTGGGGACCTGGTGAGGCTGAAGCTTTCTTT,.,TRBV27,.,TRBJ1-1
CASSSRDRGRYEQYF,TGTGCCAGCAGCTCCCGGGACAGGGGGAGGTACGAGCAGTACTTC,.,TRBV13,TRBD1,TRBJ2-7
CASDSLYRTQPQHF,TGTGCCAGCGACTCTTTATATCGGACTCAGCCCCAGCATTTT,.,TRBV27,.,TRBJ1-5
CASSQFWTAARETQYF,TGTGCCAGCAGCCAATTCTGGACCGCGGCCAGAGAGACCCAGTACTTC,.,TRBV7-2,.,TRBJ2-5
CASSEGWREGNEQYF,TGTGCCAGCAGTGAGGGTTGGCGGGAGGGGAACGAGCAGTACTTC,once,TRBV2,TRBD2,TRBJ2-7
CASSLQGDYGYTF,TGTGCCAGCAGCTTGCAGGGGGACTATGGCTACACCTTC,.,TRBV13,TRBD1,TRBJ1-2
CATSRDRGVGYTEAFF,TGTGCCACCAGCAGAGATCGAGGGGTGGGGTACACTGAAGCTTTCTTT,.,TRBV15,.,TRBJ1-1
CASSLKTSGRFGQETQYF,TGTGCCAGCAGCTTAAAGACTAGCGGGAGATTCGGGCAAGAGACCCAGTACTTC,.,TRBV7-2,TRBD2,TRBJ2-5
CASSLSAGAGEQYF,TGTGCCAGCAGCTTATCAGCGGGGGCGGGCGAGCAGTACTTC,.,TRBV7-9,TRBD2,TRBJ2-7
CASSLEGTTTGELFF,TGTGCCAGCAGCCTCGAGGGGACAACAACCGGGGAGCTGTTTTTT,.,TRBV9,.,TRBJ2-2
CATSDSPADTQYF,TGTGCCACCAGCGACTCCCCGGCAGATACGCAGTATTTT,.,TRBV15,.,TRBJ2-3
CASGTGTTYEQYF,TGTGCCAGCGGAACCGGGACTACCTACGAGCAGTACTTC,.,TRBV7-9,TRBD2,TRBJ2-7
CASSWQVGADTQYF,TGTGCCAGCAGTTGGCAGGTGGGGGCAGATACGCAGTATTTT,.,TRBV6-5,.,TRBJ2-3
CASGKGGTIPEGYTF,TGTGCCAGCGGAAAGGGGGGGACCATCCCGGAAGGCTACACCTTC,.,TRBV11-2,.,TRBJ1-2
CATSSLGGEQFF,TGTGCCACCAGCAGTCTAGGGGGTGAGCAGTTCTTC,.,TRBV15,.,TRBJ2-1